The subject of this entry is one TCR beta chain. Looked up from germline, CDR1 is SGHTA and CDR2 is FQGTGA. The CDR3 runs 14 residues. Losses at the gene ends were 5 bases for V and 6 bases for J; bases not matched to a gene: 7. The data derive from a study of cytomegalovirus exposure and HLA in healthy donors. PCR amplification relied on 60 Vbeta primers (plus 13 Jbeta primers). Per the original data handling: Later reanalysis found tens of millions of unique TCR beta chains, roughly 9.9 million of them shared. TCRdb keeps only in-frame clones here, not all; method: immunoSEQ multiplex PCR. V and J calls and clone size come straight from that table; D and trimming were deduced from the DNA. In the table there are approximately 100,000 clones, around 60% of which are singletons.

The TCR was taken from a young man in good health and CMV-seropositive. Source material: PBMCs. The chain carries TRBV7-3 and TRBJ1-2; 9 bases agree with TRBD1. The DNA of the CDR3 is TGTGCCAGCAGCCCGCCGGGACAGGGAAATGGCTACACCTTC. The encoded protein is CASSPPGQGNGYTF.